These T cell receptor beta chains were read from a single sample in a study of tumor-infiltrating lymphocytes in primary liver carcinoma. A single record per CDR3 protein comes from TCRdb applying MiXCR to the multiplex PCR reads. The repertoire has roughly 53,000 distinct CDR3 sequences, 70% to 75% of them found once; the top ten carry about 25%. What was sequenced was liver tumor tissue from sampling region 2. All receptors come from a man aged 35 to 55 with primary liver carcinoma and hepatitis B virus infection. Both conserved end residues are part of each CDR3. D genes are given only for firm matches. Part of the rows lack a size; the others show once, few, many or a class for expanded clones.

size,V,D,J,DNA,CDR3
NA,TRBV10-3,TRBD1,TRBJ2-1,TGTGCCATCAGTCAAGAGCGGACAGGTTATAATAAGCAGTTCTTC,CAISQERTGYNKQFF
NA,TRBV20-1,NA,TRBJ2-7,TGCAGTGCTAGATTATCGACGGGGCAGTACTTC,CSARLSTGQYF
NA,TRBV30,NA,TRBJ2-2,TGTGTCTGGAGCGCCTGTGGGGCGGACGACACCGGGGAGCTGTTTTTT,CVWSACGADDTGELFF
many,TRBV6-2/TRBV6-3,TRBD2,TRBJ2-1,TGTGCCAGCAGTTTTAGCGGGAGTGATTTGACTGAGCAGTTCTTC,CASSFSGSDLTEQFF
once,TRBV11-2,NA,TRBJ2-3,TGTCCCAGCAACCCCGATGACCCCCTGCAGATAGCGAGAAGCACAGATACGCAGTATTTC,CPSNPDDPLQIARSTDTQYF
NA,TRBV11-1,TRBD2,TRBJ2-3,TGTGCCAGCAGCAATGGACTAGCGGTTTGCACAGATACGCCGTATTTT,CASSNGLAVCTDTPYF
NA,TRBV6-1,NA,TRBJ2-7,TGTTCCAGCAGCTTACAGGGCCACTACGAGCAGTACTTC,CSSSLQGHYEQYF
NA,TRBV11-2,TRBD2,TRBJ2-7,TGTGCCAGCAGCATAACCGTTGGACTAGCGGGAGGGGGGTACGACCAGTACTTC,CASSITVGLAGGGYDQYF
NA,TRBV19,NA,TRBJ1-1,TGTGCCAGTAGTATTTCCGGGCCGCGACGAGAAGGGTTGACTGAAGCTTTCTTT,CASSISGPRREGLTEAFF
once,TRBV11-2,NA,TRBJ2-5,TGTGACAGCAGCTTAGGATTGAGGGGACGGGAGACCCGGTACTTC,CDSSLGLRGRETRYF
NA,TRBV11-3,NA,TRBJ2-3,TGTGCCAGCAGCCCAGGTGGAGGAGGCTCAGATACACAGTATTTT,CASSPGGGGSDTQYF
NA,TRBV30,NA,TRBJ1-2,TGTGCCTGGAGTGCTTCTACGGGGCGAGGCATGTACACTTTC,CAWSASTGRGMYTF
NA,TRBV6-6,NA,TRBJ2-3,TGTGCCAGCAGTTACCGAGTAGAGTATAGGAATCAGTCCCAGTATTTT,CASSYRVEYRNQSQYF
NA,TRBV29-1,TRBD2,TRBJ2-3,TGCAGCGTTGACGGAGAAGCGGGAATTTTCGAAGGTACGCAGTATTTT,CSVDGEAGIFEGTQYF
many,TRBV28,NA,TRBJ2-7,TGTGCCAGCAGTTTCCGGGGCGGGATCCGGCAGTACTTC,CASSFRGGIRQYF
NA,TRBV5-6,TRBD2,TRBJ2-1,TGTGCCAGCAGCCCAGTAGCGGGAGCGGGGAATGAGCAGTTCTTC,CASSPVAGAGNEQFF
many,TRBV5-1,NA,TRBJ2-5,TGCGCCAGCAGCTTGACCCAAGAGACCCAGTACTTC,CASSLTQETQYF
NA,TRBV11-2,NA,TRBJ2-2,TGTGACAGCAGCGCGGGATTAGCGGTCTCCCCGGCCGGGGAGCTGTTTTTC,CDSSAGLAVSPAGELFF
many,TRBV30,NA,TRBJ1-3,TGTGCCTGGAGTGGGACAGTGGAAGGAAACACCATATATTTT,CAWSGTVEGNTIYF
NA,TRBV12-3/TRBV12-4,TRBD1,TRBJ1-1,TGTGCCAGCAGTCCCCGACAGGGTAGTACTGAAGCTTTCTTT,CASSPRQGSTEAFF
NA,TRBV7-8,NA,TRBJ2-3,TGTGCGTCCGGGACTGGCCTCACAGATACGCAGTATTTT,CASGTGLTDTQYF
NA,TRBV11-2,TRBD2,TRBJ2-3,TGTGCCAGCAGCTTCCCGACTAGCGGCAGCACAGATACGCAGTGTTTT,CASSFPTSGSTDTQCF
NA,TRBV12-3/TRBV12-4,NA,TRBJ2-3,TGTGCAAGCAGTTTCATCCAGGGCGTAGATACGCAGTATTTT,CASSFIQGVDTQYF
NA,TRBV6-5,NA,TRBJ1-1,TGTGCCAGCAGTTACGCGGTACCCGGGGATGAGGCTGAAGCTTTCTTT,CASSYAVPGDEAEAFF
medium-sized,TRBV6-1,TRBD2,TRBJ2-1,TGTGCCAGCAGTAAATTGGCTAGCGGGTACAATGAGCAGTTCTTC,CASSKLASGYNEQFF
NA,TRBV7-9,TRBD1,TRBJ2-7,TGTGTTGGCAGCCGTTCCGGACAGGGAGTAATCTACGAGCAGTACTTC,CVGSRSGQGVIYEQYF
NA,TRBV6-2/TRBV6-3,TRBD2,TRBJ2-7,TGTGTCAGCAGTTACACTAGCGGGAGCTCCTACGAGCAGTATTTC,CVSSYTSGSSYEQYF
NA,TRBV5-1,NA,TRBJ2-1,TGCGCCAGCAGCTTGGGCGCTCGCAATGAGCAGTTCTTC,CASSLGARNEQFF
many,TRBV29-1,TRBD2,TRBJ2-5,TGCAGCGTTCGAGGGAGCGGGAGTTCAGAGACCCAGTACTTC,CSVRGSGSSETQYF
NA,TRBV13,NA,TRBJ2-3,TGTGCCAGCAGCTTAGAGAGTACAGATATGCAGTATTTT,CASSLESTDMQYF
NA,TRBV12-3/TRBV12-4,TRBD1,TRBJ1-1,TGTACCAGCAGCAGGGGGACGCCTTACGAAGCTTTCTTT,CTSSRGTPYEAFF
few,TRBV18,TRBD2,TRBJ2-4,TGTGTCAGCTCACCACTAGCGGGAGCCAAAAACATTCAGTACTTC,CVSSPLAGAKNIQYF
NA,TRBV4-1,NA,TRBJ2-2,TGCGCCAACAGCCAAGAGGGGGGAACGGTGGCCGGGGAGCTGTTTTTT,CANSQEGGTVAGELFF
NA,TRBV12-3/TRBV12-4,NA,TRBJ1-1,TGTGCCAGCAGTCTCCGGGGATCAAACACTGAAGCTTTCTTT,CASSLRGSNTEAFF
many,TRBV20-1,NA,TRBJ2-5,TGCAGTGCTAGAGAGGGGATTAAAGAGACCCAGTACTTC,CSAREGIKETQYF
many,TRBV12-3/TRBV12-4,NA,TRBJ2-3,TGTGCCAGCAGTCCGACTACGGATCCGCAGTATTTT,CASSPTTDPQYF
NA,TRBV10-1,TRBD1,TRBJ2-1,TGCGTCAGCACCGACGACAGGGTACCTTACAATGAGCAGTCCTTC,CVSTDDRVPYNEQSF
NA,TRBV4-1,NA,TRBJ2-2,TGCGCCAGTAGCCAAGTTCTAAACACCGGGGAGCTGTTTTTT,CASSQVLNTGELFF
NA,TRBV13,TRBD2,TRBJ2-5,TGTGCCAGCAGCTTACTAGCGGGAGTGAGAAAGACCCAGTACTTC,CASSLLAGVRKTQYF
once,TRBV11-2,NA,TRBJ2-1,TGTGCCAGCATCCAACGGTGGGCTCCCCTAGGGGATGAGCAGTTCTTC,CASIQRWAPLGDEQFF
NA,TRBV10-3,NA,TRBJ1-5,TGTGCCATCAGTGAGTCGTCGAACAATCAGCCCCGGTATTTT,CAISESSNNQPRYF
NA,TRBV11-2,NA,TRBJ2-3,TGTAGCGGAGGGGCACGGGATCCCGCAGATACGCAGTATTTT,CSGGARDPADTQYF